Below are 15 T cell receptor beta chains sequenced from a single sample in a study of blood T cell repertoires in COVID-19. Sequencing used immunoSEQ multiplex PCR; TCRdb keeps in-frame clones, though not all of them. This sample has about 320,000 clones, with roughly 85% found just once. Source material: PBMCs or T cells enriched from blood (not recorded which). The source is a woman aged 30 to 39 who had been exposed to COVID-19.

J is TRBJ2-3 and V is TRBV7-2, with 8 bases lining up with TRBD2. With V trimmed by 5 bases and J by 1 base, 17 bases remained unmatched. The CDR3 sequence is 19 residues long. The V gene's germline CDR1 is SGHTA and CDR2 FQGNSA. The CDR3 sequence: CASSPRRVQRGRGTDTQYF. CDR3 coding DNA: TGTGCCAGCAGCCCCCGGAGGGTCCAGCGGGGGAGGGGCACAGATACGCAGTATTTT.

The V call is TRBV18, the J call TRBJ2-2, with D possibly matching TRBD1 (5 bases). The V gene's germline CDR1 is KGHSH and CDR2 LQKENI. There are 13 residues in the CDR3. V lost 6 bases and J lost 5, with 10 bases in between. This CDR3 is CASSQGLTGELFF. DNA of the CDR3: TGTGCCAGCTCCCAGGGATTGACCGGGGAGCTGTTTTTT.

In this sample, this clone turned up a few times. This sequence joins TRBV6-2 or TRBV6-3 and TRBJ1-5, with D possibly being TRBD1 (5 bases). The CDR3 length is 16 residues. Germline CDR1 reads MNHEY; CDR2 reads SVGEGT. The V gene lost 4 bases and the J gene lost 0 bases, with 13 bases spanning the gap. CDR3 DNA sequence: TGTGCCAGCAGTTGGTTGACAGATTATAGCAATCAGCCCCAGCATTTT. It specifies CASSWLTDYSNQPQHF.

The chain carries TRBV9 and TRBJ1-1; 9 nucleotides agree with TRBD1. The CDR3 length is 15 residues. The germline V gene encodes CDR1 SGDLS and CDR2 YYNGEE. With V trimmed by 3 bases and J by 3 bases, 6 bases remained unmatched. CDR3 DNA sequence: TGTGCCAGCAGCGGAGAACAGGGGGCGGACACTGAAGCTTTCTTT. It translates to CASSGEQGADTEAFF. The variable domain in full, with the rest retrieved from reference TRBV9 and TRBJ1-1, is DSGVTQTPKHLITATGQRVTLRCSPRSGDLSVYWYQQSLDQGLQFLIQYYNGEERAKGNILERFSAQQFPDLHSELNLSSLELGDSALYFCASSGEQGADTEAFFGQGTRLTVV.

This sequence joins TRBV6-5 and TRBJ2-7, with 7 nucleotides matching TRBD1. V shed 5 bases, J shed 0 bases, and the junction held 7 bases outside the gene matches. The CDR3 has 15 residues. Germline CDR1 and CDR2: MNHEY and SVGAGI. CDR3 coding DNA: TGTGCCAGCAGTCGCAACAGGGGCAGCTCCTACGAGCAGTACTTC. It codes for CASSRNRGSSYEQYF.

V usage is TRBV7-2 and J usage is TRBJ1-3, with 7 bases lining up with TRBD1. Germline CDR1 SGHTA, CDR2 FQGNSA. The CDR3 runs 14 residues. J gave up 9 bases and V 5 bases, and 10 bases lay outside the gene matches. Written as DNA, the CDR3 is TGTGCCAGCAGCCGGGACAGTCAAGACCCCACCATATATTTT. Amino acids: CASSRDSQDPTIYF.

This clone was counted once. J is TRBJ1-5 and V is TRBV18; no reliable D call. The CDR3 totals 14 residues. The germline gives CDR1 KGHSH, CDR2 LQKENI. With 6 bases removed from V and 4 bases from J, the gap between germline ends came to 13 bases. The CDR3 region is CASSPPQANQPQHF. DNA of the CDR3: TGTGCCAGCTCGCCGCCCCAAGCGAATCAGCCCCAGCATTTT.

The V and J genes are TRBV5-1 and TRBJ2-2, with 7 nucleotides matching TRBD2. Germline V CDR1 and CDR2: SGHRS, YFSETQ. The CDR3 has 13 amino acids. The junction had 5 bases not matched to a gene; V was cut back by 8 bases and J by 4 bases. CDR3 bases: TGCGCCAGTGGGACTATTGGCACCGGGGAGCTGTTTTTT. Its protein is CASGTIGTGELFF.

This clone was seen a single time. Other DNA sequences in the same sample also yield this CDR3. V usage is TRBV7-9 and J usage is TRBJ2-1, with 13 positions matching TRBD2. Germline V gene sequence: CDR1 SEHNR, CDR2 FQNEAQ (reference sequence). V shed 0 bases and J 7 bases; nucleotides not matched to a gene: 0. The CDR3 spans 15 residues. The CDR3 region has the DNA TGTGCCAGCAGCTTAGCGGGACTAGCGGGAAATGAGCAGTTCTTC. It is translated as CASSLAGLAGNEQFF.

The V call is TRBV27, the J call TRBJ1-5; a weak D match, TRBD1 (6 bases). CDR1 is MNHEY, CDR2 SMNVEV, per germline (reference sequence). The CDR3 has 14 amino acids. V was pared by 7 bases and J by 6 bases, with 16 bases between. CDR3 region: CASKGHTKGQPQHF. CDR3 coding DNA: TGTGCCAGCAAGGGACACACGAAGGGTCAGCCCCAGCATTTT.

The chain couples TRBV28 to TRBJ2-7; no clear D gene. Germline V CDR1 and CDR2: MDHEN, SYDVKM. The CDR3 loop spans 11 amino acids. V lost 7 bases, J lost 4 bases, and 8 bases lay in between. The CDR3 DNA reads TGTGCCAGCAAACAGTTATACGAGCAGTACTTC. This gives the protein CASKQLYEQYF.

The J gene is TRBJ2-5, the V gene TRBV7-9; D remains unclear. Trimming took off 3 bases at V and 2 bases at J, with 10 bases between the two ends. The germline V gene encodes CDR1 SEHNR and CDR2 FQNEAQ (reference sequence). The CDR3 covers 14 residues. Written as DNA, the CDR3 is TGTGCCAGCAGCTTCGAACGGTCGCAAGAGACCCAGTACTTC. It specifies CASSFERSQETQYF.

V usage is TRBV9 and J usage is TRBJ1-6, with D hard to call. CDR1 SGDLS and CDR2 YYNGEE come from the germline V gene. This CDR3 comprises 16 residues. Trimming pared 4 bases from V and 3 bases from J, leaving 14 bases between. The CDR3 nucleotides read TGTGCCAGCAGCCCAACTGGGAGTGGCTATAATTCACCCCTCCACTTT. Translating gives CASSPTGSGYNSPLHF.

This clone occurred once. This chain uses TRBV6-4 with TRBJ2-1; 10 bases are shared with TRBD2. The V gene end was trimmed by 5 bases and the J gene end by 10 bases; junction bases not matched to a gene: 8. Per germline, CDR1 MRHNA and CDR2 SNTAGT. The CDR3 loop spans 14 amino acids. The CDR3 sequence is CASSTSGALGEQFF. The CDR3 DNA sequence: TGTGCCAGCAGTACTAGCGGGGCGCTGGGAGAGCAGTTCTTC.

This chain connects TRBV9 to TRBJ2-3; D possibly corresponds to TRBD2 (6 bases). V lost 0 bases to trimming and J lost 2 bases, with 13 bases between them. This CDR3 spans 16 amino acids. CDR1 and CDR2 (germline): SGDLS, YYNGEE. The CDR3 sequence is CASSVGAGQITDTQYF. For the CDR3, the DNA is TGTGCCAGCAGCGTAGGGGCGGGGCAAATCACAGATACGCAGTATTTT.